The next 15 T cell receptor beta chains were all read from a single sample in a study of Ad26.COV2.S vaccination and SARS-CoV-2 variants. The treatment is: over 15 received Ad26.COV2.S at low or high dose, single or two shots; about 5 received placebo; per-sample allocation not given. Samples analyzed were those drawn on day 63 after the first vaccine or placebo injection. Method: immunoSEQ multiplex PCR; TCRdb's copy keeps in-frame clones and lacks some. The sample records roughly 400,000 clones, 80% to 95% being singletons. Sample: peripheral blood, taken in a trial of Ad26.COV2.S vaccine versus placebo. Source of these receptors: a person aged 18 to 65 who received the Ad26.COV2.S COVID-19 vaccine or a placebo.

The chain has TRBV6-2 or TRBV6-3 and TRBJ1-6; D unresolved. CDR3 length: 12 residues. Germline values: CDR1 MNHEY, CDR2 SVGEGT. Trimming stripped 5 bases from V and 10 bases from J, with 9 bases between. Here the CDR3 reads CASSLEDSPLHF. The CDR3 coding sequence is TGTGCCAGCAGTCTCGAAGACTCACCCCTCCACTTT.

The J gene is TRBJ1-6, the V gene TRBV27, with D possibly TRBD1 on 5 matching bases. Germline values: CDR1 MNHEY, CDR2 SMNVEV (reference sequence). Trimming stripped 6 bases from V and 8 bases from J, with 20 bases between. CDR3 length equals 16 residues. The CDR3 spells CASRTIGGGGYSPLHF. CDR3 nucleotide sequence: TGTGCCAGCAGGACAATCGGGGGAGGAGGGTATTCACCCCTCCACTTT.

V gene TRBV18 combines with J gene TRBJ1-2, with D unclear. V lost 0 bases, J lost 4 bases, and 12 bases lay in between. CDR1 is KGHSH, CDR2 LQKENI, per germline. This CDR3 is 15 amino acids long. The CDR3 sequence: CASSPPSQTTYGYTF. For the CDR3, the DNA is TGTGCCAGCTCACCACCGTCACAGACTACCTATGGCTACACCTTC. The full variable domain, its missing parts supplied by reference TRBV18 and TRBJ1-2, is NAGVMQNPRHLVRRRGQEARLRCSPMKGHSHVYWYRQLPEEGLKFMVYLQKENIIDESGMPKERFSAEFPKEGPSILRIQQVVRGDSAAYFCASSPPSQTTYGYTFGSGTRLTVV.

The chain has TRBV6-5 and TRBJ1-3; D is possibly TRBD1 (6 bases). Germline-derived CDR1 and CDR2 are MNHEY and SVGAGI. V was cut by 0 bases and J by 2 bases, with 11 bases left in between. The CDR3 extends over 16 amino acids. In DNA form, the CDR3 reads TGTGCCAGCAGTTACTCATCGGGGGCGGCTGGAAACACCATATATTTT. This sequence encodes CASSYSSGAAGNTIYF.

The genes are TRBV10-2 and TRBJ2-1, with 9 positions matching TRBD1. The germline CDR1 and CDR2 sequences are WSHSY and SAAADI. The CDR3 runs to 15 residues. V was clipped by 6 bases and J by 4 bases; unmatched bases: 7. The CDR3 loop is CASSSQQGAYNEQFF. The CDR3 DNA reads TGCGCCAGCAGCTCCCAACAGGGGGCTTACAATGAGCAGTTCTTC.

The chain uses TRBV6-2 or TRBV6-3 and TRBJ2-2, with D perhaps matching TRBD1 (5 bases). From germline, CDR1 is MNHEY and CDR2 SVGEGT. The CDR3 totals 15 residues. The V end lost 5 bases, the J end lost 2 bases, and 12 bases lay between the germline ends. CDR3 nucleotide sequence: TGTGCCAGCAGTCACAGGACGGTTAACACCGGGGAGCTGTTTTTT. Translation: CASSHRTVNTGELFF.

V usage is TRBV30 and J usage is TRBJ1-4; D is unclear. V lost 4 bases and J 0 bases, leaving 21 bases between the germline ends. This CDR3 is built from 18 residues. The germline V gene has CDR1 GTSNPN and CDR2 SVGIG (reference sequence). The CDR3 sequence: CAWTTWPAVEATNEKLFF. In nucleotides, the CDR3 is TGTGCCTGGACGACTTGGCCGGCGGTGGAAGCAACTAATGAAAAACTGTTTTTT.

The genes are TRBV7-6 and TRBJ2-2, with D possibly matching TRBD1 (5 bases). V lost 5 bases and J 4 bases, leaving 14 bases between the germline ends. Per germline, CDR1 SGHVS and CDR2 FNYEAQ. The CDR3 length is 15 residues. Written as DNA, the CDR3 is TGTGCCAGCAGCCACAGTCGACAGACCACCGGGGAGCTGTTTTTT. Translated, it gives CASSHSRQTTGELFF.

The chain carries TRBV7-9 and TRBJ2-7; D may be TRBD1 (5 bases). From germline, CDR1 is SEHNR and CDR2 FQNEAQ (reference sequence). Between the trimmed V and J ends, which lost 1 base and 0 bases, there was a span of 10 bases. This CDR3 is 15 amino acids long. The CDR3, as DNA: TGTGCCAGCAGCTTAGAAGGGGTCTTCTCCTACGAGCAGTACTTC. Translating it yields CASSLEGVFSYEQYF. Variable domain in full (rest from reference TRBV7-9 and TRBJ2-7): DTGVSQNPRHKITKRGQNVTFRCDPISEHNRLYWYRQTLGQGPEFLTYFQNEAQLEKSRLLSDRFSAERPKGSFSTLEIQRTEQGDSAMYLCASSLEGVFSYEQYFGPGTRLTVT.

CDR3 sequence (DNA): TGTGCCAGCAGCTTAGTACAGGGGAACTATGGCTACACCTTC. Residues: CASSLVQGNYGYTF. The V call is TRBV7-2, the J call TRBJ1-2; the match to TRBD1 covers 7 bases. Germline V gene lookup returns CDR1 SGHTA and CDR2 FQGNSA. The CDR3 is made up of 14 amino acids. The junction had 1 base not matched to a gene; V was cut back by 1 base and J by 2 bases.

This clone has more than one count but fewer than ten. CDR3 in amino acids: CASSQVSYGYTF. Here the CDR3 DNA reads TGCGCCAGCAGCCAAGTATCATATGGCTACACCTTC. V usage is TRBV4-1 and J usage is TRBJ1-2; D is unresolved. The CDR3 consists of 12 residues. The germline CDR1 and CDR2 sequences are MGHRA and YSYEKL. Trimming pared 1 base from V and 5 bases from J, leaving 5 bases between.

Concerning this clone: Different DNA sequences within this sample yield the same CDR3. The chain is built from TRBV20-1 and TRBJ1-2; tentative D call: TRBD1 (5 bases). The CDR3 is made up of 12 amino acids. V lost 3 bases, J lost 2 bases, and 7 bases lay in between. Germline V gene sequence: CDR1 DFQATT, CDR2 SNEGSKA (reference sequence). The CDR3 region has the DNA TGCAGTGCTAGTCAGGGAAACTATGGCTACACCTTC. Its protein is CSASQGNYGYTF.

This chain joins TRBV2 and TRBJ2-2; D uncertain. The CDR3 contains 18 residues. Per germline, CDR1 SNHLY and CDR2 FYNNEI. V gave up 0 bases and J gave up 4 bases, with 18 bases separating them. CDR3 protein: CASSEATFSASATGELFF. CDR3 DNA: TGTGCCAGCAGTGAAGCTACCTTCTCGGCCAGTGCCACCGGGGAGCTGTTTTTT.

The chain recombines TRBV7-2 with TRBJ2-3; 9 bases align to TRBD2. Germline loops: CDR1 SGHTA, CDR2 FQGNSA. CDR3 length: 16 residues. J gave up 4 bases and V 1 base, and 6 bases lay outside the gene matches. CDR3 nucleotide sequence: TGTGCCAGCAGCTTAGTCCCGTTAGCGGGGGCAGATACGCAGTATTTT. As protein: CASSLVPLAGADTQYF.

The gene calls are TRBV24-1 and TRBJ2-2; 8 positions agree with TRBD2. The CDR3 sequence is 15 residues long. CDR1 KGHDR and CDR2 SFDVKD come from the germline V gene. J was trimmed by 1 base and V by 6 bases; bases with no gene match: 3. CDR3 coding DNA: TGTGCCACCAGTCTAAGCGGGGGGAACACCGGGGAGCTGTTTTTT. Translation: CATSLSGGNTGELFF.